The T cell receptor (beta chain) described here comes from a study of a mutant IDH1 vaccine in newly diagnosed glioma. Across the whole study: Vaccinations, eight in total, occurred in weeks 1, 3, 5, 7, 11, 15, 19, 23. Treated patients showed a male proportion of roughly 60%, a female proportion of about 40%, and a mean age of about 44 years. Once 4-6 weeks had passed after radiotherapy alone, vaccination started, or it started with temozolomide cycles. Whole-study results and caveats: Shifts in the top peripheral T cell clonotypes seemed unrelated to pseudoprogression.

In the case of this clone: Its specificity is not known.

TCRdb keeps only in-frame clones here, not all; method: immunoSEQ multiplex PCR. Found here are 50,000 to 70,000 clones, approximately 82% of them singletons; the top ten hold about 3.1%. Sample time point: week 5, during vaccination. Every vaccine dose comprised 300 ug of mutant IDH1 20-mer peptide plus topical imiquimod. From germline, CDR1 is MNHNS and CDR2 SASEGT. The CDR3 runs to 10 residues. Trimming shortened V by 8 bases and J by 7 bases, and 6 bases separated the two germline ends. This TCR was sampled from a young woman with glioma. Some clones in this sample may be carry-over from other donors' samples. The rearrangement joins TRBV6-1 to TRBJ1-5; D is possibly TRBD1 (6 bases). The sample consisted of PBMCs, taken from a glioma patient whose treatment included an IDH1 peptide vaccine. CDR3 nucleotides: TGTGCCAGCGGACAGCAGCCCCAGCATTTT. This translates into CASGQQPQHF.